The sequence of this T cell receptor beta chain was determined in a study of shared clonotypes between healthy human individuals. Notes on the study in general: Of the naive CD4 clonotypes, roughly 5.2% were shared across a handful of donors. Apart from blood, nothing was sampled; tissue repertoires likely differ.

Donors had no recently reported acute infections or vaccinations and were HIV-negative. Negatively enriched CD4+ T cells were divided by CD45RA into naive and memory. Measured with immunoSEQ multiplex PCR; TCRdb has only the in-frame clones, and not every one. The sample yields over a million clones, more than 95% seen once. Germline CDR1 SGDLS, CDR2 YYNGEE. J lost 0 bases, V lost 3 bases, and 14 bases had no gene match. CDR3 length: 19 amino acids. In the case of this clone: Its specificity is not known.

The J gene is TRBJ1-1, the V gene TRBV9; 10 bases are a match to TRBD1. This TCR was sampled from a young man in good health. The sequencing input was naive CD4+ T cells sorted from blood. Subset in this sample: CD45RA+ positively selected. The CDR3 loop is CASSETGTGVMGMNTEAFF. The CDR3 coding sequence is TGTGCCAGCAGCGAAACCGGGACAGGGGTAATGGGGATGAACACTGAAGCTTTCTTT.